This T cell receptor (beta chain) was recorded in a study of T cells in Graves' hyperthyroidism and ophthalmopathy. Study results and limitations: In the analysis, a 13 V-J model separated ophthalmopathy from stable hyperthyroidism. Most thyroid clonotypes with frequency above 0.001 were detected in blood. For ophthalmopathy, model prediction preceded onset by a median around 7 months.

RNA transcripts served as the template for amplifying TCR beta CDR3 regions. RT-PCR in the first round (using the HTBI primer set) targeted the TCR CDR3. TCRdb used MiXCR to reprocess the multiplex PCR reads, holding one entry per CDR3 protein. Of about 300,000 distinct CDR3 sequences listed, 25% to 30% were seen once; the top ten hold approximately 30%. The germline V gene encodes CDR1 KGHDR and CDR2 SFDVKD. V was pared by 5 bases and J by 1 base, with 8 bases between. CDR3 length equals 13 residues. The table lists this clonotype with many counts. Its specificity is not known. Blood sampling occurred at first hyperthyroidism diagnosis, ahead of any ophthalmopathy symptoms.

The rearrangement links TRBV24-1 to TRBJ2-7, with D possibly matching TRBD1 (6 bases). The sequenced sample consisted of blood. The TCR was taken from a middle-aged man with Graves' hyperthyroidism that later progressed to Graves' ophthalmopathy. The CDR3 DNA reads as TGTGCCACCAGTGCCAGGGGTTCCTACGAGCAGTACTTC. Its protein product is CATSARGSYEQYF.